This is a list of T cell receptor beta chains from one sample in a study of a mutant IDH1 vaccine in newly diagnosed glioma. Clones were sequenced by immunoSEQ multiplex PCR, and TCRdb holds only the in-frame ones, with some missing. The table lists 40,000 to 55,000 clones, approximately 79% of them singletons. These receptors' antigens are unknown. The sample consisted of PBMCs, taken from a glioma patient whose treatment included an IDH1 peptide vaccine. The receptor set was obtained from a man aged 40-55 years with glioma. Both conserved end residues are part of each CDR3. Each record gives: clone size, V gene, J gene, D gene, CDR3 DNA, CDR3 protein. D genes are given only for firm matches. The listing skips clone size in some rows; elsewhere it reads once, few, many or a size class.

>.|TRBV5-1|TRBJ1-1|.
TGCGCCAGCAGCTTAGGGGGGGCGGACCCCTATACAGGGACTGAAGCTTTCTTT
CASSLGGADPYTGTEAFF
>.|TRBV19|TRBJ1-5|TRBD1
TGTGCCAGTAGTATAGCGGCAGGGGGGTACCAGCCCCAGCATTTT
CASSIAAGGYQPQHF
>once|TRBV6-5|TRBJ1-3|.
TGTGCCAGCAGTTACAAGTACGGGGACACCATATATTTT
CASSYKYGDTIYF
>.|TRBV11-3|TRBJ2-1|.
TGTGCCAGCAGCCGGACTCATGAGTCTGGGAATGAGCAGTTCTTC
CASSRTHESGNEQFF
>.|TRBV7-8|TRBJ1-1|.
TGTGCCAGCAGCATCCACAAGGGGAACACTGAAGCTTTCTTT
CASSIHKGNTEAFF
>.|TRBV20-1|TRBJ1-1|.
TGCAGTGCCCTCTTGGGCACTGAAGCTTTCTTT
CSALLGTEAFF
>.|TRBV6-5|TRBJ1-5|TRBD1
TGTGCCAGCAGTAGGACAGGGATTAGCAATCAGCCCCAGCATTTT
CASSRTGISNQPQHF
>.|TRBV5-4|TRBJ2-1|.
TGTGCCAGCAGCTTGGCCGGACTACTCACCTACAATGAGCAGTTCTTC
CASSLAGLLTYNEQFF
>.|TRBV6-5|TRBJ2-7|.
TGTGCCAGCATCGCCCCCCACGGACAGTCCGAGCAGTACTTC
CASIAPHGQSEQYF
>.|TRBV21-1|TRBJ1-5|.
TGTGCCAGCAGCAAAAGCTCGACAGGGGAATGTAGCAATCAGCCCCAGCATTTT
CASSKSSTGECSNQPQHF
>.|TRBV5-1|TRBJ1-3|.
TGCGCCAGCAGCTTGGATCGGAGGGGCCCGGTAAACACCATATATTTT
CASSLDRRGPVNTIYF
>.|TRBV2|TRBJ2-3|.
TGTGCCAGCAGCCCCGACCCGGGACTGCGCACAGATACGCAGTATTTT
CASSPDPGLRTDTQYF
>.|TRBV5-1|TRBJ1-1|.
TGCGCCAGCAGCTTGGTCGGGGGGCAGGCTGAAGCTTTCTTT
CASSLVGGQAEAFF
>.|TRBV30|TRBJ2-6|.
TGTGCCTGGAGTAAGAGAAGGGCTTCTGGGGCCAACGTCCTGACTTTC
CAWSKRRASGANVLTF
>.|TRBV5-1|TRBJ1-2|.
TGCGCCAGCAGCAACGGGGTCTCCTATGGCTACACCTTC
CASSNGVSYGYTF
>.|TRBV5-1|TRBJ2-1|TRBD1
TGCGCCAGCTATGGGGACAGTAGCTCCTACAATGAGCAGTTCTTC
CASYGDSSSYNEQFF
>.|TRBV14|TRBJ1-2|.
TGTGCCAGCAGCCACCGGACCGAGGCCACATATGGCTACACCTTC
CASSHRTEATYGYTF
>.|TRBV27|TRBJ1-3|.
TGTGCCAGCCGGGTCTTAGGAGGAAACACCATATATTTT
CASRVLGGNTIYF
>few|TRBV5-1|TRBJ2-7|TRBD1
TGCGCCAGCAGCAGACAGGGGAACGACGAGCAGTACTTC
CASSRQGNDEQYF
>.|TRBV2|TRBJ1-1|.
TGTGCCAGCAGTGTCGCCAGGAACACTGAAGCTTTCTTT
CASSVARNTEAFF
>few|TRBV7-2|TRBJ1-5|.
TGTGCCAGCAGCTTTACAGGACTCAATCAGCCCCAGCATTTT
CASSFTGLNQPQHF